The 23 T cell receptor beta chains reported below all come from one sample, sequenced in a study of cytomegalovirus exposure and HLA in healthy donors. The study ran its PCR with 60 Vbeta and 13 Jbeta primers. Using immunoSEQ multiplex PCR, the repertoire was profiled, and TCRdb retains in-frame clones only, with some absent. This table has about 130,000 clones, around 70% appearing once. The sequencing sample was made of PBMCs. The receptors shown here come from a woman aged 55 to 70 in good health and CMV-seropositive.

V usage is TRBV5-4 and J usage is TRBJ1-5; 7 bases line up with TRBD1. V lost 0 bases to trimming and J lost 6 bases; unmatched junction nucleotides: 3. The CDR3 extends over 14 amino acids. The germline gives CDR1 SGHNT, CDR2 YYREEE (reference sequence). The CDR3 bases are TGTGCCAGCAGCTTGGGGGCAGGGGGTCAGCCCCAGCATTTT. This codes for CASSLGAGGQPQHF. The variable domain in full, with the rest retrieved from reference TRBV5-4 and TRBJ1-5, is ETGVTQSPTHLIKTRGQQVTLRCSSQSGHNTVSWYQQALGQGPQFIFQYYREEENGRGNFPPRFSGLQFPNYSSELNVNALELDDSALYLCASSLGAGGQPQHFGDGTRLSIL.

The V gene is TRBV28, the J gene TRBJ1-5, with D uncertain. Germline V gene lookup returns CDR1 MDHEN and CDR2 SYDVKM. This CDR3 has 15 residues. V shed 5 bases and J shed 1 base, with 12 bases lying between them. The CDR3 nucleotides read TGTGCCAGCAGTCCCGACGTACTAAGCAATCAGCCCCAGCATTTT. This encodes CASSPDVLSNQPQHF.

The genes are TRBV5-1 and TRBJ1-2; TRBD1 aligns across 8 bases. Losses at the gene ends were 4 bases for V and 8 bases for J; bases not matched to a gene: 7. This CDR3 is 13 amino acids long. The germline V gene encodes CDR1 SGHRS and CDR2 YFSETQ. The CDR3 DNA reads TGCGCCAGCAGCCCGGGACAGGTTAACGGCTACACCTTC. This gives the protein CASSPGQVNGYTF.

The chain couples TRBV19 to TRBJ2-5; 7 bases match TRBD2. This CDR3 has 13 amino acids. J was trimmed by 5 bases and V by 7 bases; bases with no gene match: 7. Germline-derived CDR1 and CDR2 are LNHDA and SQIVND (reference sequence). The CDR3 is CASTGGSWETQYF. The CDR3, as DNA: TGTGCCAGTACAGGCGGGAGCTGGGAGACCCAGTACTTC.

The chain combines TRBV7-9 with TRBJ1-2; perhaps TRBD1 as D (6 bases). This CDR3 comprises 13 residues. The V end lost 5 bases, the J end lost 2 bases, and 9 bases lay between the germline ends. In germline, CDR1 is SEHNR, CDR2 FQNEAQ (reference sequence). CDR3: CASSQTGNYGYTF. The CDR3 nucleotides read TGTGCCAGCAGCCAGACAGGCAACTATGGCTACACCTTC.

The CDR3 region has the DNA TGCGCCAGCAGCTTCGGACAGGCGGGCACTGAAGCTTTCTTT. Translation: CASSFGQAGTEAFF. The rearrangement links TRBV5-1 to TRBJ1-1; 7 bases are shared with TRBD1. The CDR3 runs 14 residues. V shed 2 bases, J shed 4 bases, and the junction held 5 bases outside the gene matches. The V gene's germline CDR1 is SGHRS and CDR2 YFSETQ.

This clone was picked up a small number of times. CDR3 nucleotide sequence: TGTGCTAGTGGTCCCACGGGCAGGGGATTGTATCAGCCCCAGCATTTT. As protein: CASGPTGRGLYQPQHF. V usage is TRBV12-5 and J usage is TRBJ1-5; the D gene is possibly TRBD1 (6 bases). CDR1 LGHNT and CDR2 FRNRAP come from the germline V gene. Trimming cost V 5 bases and J 5 bases, with 19 bases left between them. CDR3 length equals 16 residues. Complete variable domain (other parts from reference TRBV12-5 and TRBJ1-5): DARVTQTPRHKVTEMGQEVTMRCQPILGHNTVFWYRQTMMQGLELLAYFRNRAPLDDSGMPKDRFSAEMPDATLATLKIQPSEPRDSAVYFCASGPTGRGLYQPQHFGDGTRLSIL.

This clone was observed a few times. The CDR3 protein is CASSLGTSGGYEQYF. CDR3 nucleotide sequence: TGTGCCAGCAGTCTCGGGACTAGCGGCGGCTACGAGCAGTACTTC. The rearrangement uses TRBV27 and TRBJ2-7, with 11 positions matching TRBD2. The CDR3 is 15 amino acids. The germline CDR1 and CDR2 sequences are MNHEY and SMNVEV (reference sequence). V lost 5 bases to trimming and J lost 3 bases; unmatched junction nucleotides: 6.

The chain uses TRBV6-5 and TRBJ2-3; TRBD2 agrees at 7 bases. Trimming cost V 2 bases and J 3 bases; bases outside gene matches: 2. The CDR3 runs to 14 residues. The V gene's germline CDR1 is MNHEY and CDR2 SVGAGI. Here the CDR3 reads CASSYNGRTDTQYF. CDR3 bases: TGTGCCAGCAGTTACAACGGGAGGACAGATACGCAGTATTTT.

V gene TRBV10-1 combines with J gene TRBJ2-6; TRBD1 aligns across 7 bases. J lost 0 bases, V lost 7 bases, and 3 bases had no gene match. Germline-derived CDR1 and CDR2 are WNHNN and SYGVQD (reference sequence). The CDR3 loop spans 15 amino acids. CDR3: CASNGTVSGANVLTF. CDR3 nucleotides: TGCGCCAGCAACGGGACAGTCTCTGGGGCCAACGTCCTGACTTTC.

This clone was picked up a small number of times. This chain links TRBV19 with TRBJ1-5; D remains ambiguous. The CDR3 spans 15 residues. Germline V gene sequence: CDR1 LNHDA, CDR2 SQIVND (reference sequence). V gave up 6 bases and J gave up 2 bases, with 14 bases separating them. DNA for the CDR3: TGTGCCAGTAGGCGAGGGTCTCTTGGCAATCAGCCCCAGCATTTT. Residues: CASRRGSLGNQPQHF.

The chain couples TRBV25-1 to TRBJ2-5; 10 bases fit TRBD2. Trimming at V came to 5 bases and at J to 2 bases, leaving 11 bases not matched to a gene. The V gene's germline CDR1 is MGHDK and CDR2 SYGVNS. The CDR3 extends over 17 amino acids. The CDR3 DNA is TGTGCCAGCAGTATGCCGGCGGGACTAGCGTCGCAAGAGACCCAGTACTTC. Amino acids: CASSMPAGLASQETQYF.

The chain carries TRBV29-1 and TRBJ1-1, with 9 bases lining up with TRBD1. The J segment lost 3 bases and the V segment lost 6 bases, leaving 8 bases of the junction unmatched. CDR1 is SQVTM, CDR2 ANQGSEA, per germline. The CDR3 is 14 amino acids. CDR3 DNA sequence: TGCAGCGTGGGACAGGGAAAGGATCACACTGAAGCTTTCTTT. This gives the protein CSVGQGKDHTEAFF.

V gene TRBV6-6 combines with J gene TRBJ2-7; 9 bases agree with TRBD1. J gave up 6 bases and V 4 bases, and 7 bases lay outside the gene matches. CDR1 is MNHNY, CDR2 SVGAGI, per germline (reference sequence). The CDR3 contains 14 residues. The CDR3 loop reads CASSWGQGPFEQYF. The DNA of the CDR3 is TGTGCCAGCAGTTGGGGACAGGGTCCCTTCGAGCAGTACTTC.

V is TRBV19 and J is TRBJ2-7; 11 bases agree with TRBD2. In germline, CDR1 is LNHDA, CDR2 SQIVND (reference sequence). The CDR3 is 16 residues long. J was trimmed by 4 bases and V by 3 bases; bases with no gene match: 8. The CDR3 region is CASSISLAGGRYEQYF. CDR3 bases: TGTGCCAGTAGTATTAGTCTAGCGGGAGGAAGGTACGAGCAGTACTTC.

V is TRBV11-2 and J is TRBJ2-7; D ambiguous. The CDR3 has 14 residues. Germline assignment: CDR1 SGHAT and CDR2 FQNNGV. V lost 1 base and J lost 3, with 10 bases in between. CDR3 nucleotides: TGTGCCAGCAGCTTAGCGGTTCCCCGCTACGAGCAGTACTTC. Its protein product is CASSLAVPRYEQYF.

V gene TRBV4-2 combines with J gene TRBJ2-1; TRBD2 matches 8 bases. V gave up 0 bases and J gave up 5 bases; unmatched junction bases: 9. This CDR3 region has 17 residues. Germline-derived CDR1 and CDR2 are LGHNA and YNFKEQ. This chain's CDR3 is CASSQELASGRHNEQFF. The CDR3 coding sequence is TGTGCCAGCAGCCAAGAATTGGCTAGCGGGCGACACAATGAGCAGTTCTTC.

The V call is TRBV28, the J call TRBJ1-3; D remains unclear. This CDR3 contains 15 residues. Between the trimmed V and J ends, which lost 8 bases and 0 bases, there was a span of 14 bases. The V gene's germline CDR1 is MDHEN and CDR2 SYDVKM. The CDR3: CASVGIRSSGNTIYF. CDR3 nucleotides: TGTGCCAGCGTCGGAATCCGGAGCTCTGGAAACACCATATATTTT.

V is TRBV7-8 and J is TRBJ2-1, with D possibly being TRBD2 (6 bases). Germline values: CDR1 SGHVS, CDR2 FQNEAQ. The CDR3 consists of 15 residues. Trimming removed 1 base at V and 3 bases at J, with 10 bases between. The CDR3 bases are TGTGCCAGCAGCTTAGTAGCGGCTGGCTACAATGAGCAGTTCTTC. It specifies CASSLVAAGYNEQFF.

The chain recombines TRBV28 with TRBJ1-2; 7 bases are shared with TRBD1. This CDR3 spans 16 amino acids. CDR1 and CDR2 (germline): MDHEN, SYDVKM. V was clipped by 6 bases and J by 8 bases; unmatched bases: 18. CDR3 residues: CASSPLRGRFGKGYTF. The CDR3 DNA follows: TGTGCCAGCAGCCCCCTGAGGGGGCGCTTCGGGAAGGGCTACACCTTC.

The chain is built from TRBV10-3 and TRBJ2-1; D unclear. The CDR3 sequence is 16 residues long. Germline CDR1 ENHRY, CDR2 SYGVKD. Trimming took off 2 bases at V and 0 bases at J, with 11 bases between the two ends. The CDR3 DNA sequence: TGTGCCATCAGTGAGAAGACATTGAGCTCCTACAATGAGCAGTTCTTC. Protein: CAISEKTLSSYNEQFF.

The chain employs TRBV5-1 and TRBJ1-1; D possibly corresponds to TRBD1 (5 bases). CDR1 and CDR2 from the germline V gene are SGHRS and YFSETQ. The CDR3 is made up of 14 amino acids. Trimming left V 0 bases short and J 7 bases short, with 13 bases between. The CDR3 here is CASSLVGARDEAFF. The CDR3 DNA sequence: TGCGCCAGCAGCTTGGTTGGGGCGCGGGATGAAGCTTTCTTT. Complete variable domain (other parts from reference TRBV5-1 and TRBJ1-1): KAGVTQTPRYLIKTRGQQVTLSCSPISGHRSVSWYQQTPGQGLQFLFEYFSETQRNKGNFPGRFSGRQFSNSRSEMNVSTLELGDSALYLCASSLVGARDEAFFGQGTRLTVV.

V is TRBV19 and J is TRBJ2-1; 11 nucleotides align to TRBD2. Unmatched junction bases numbered 5, after V lost 4 bases and J lost 6 bases. The CDR3 length is 15 residues. The germline V gene encodes CDR1 LNHDA and CDR2 SQIVND (reference sequence). CDR3: CASSKLAGGRNEQFF. CDR3 DNA: TGTGCCAGTAGTAAGTTAGCGGGAGGGCGCAATGAGCAGTTCTTC.